This TCR beta chain was found in a study of cytomegalovirus exposure and HLA in healthy donors. Primers: 60 Vbeta forward and 13 Jbeta reverse. TCRdb's table, derived via immunoSEQ multiplex PCR, lists solely in-frame clones and lacks some. This table holds about 170,000 clones, 77% found once. Germline lookup yields CDR1 SNHLY and CDR2 FYNNEI. CDR3 length: 15 amino acids. V was clipped by 7 bases and J by 2 bases; unmatched bases: 8. The receptor was derived from a female donor in good health and CMV-seronegative. Material for sequencing was PBMCs. V and J are TRBV2 and TRBJ1-3, with 7 bases fitting TRBD1. CDR3 sequence (DNA): TGTGCCAGCACTTTACAGGGGAGTCCTGGAAACACCATATATTTT. Its translation is CASTLQGSPGNTIYF.